This T cell receptor beta chain was sequenced for a study of human T cells and chemical hapten exposure. The time point is: pre-sensitization, week 0. Treatment defined: therapeutic diphenylcyclopropenone sensitization with weekly scalp DPC. Blood collection happened ahead of applying each patch test. On this clonotype: Its antigen remains unknown.

The CDR3 loop spans 15 amino acids. Trimming stripped 8 bases from V and 4 bases from J, with 17 bases between. CDR1 is MNHEY, CDR2 SVGAGI, per germline. The study, taken as a whole, reports: Sensitizing to DPC left TCRs with a frequency above 1 in 1000 unaltered. The donors suffered from alopecia, so their immune response may not match that of healthy people.

Original methodology: With a range of roughly 23,224 to 690,600, the median per sample was roughly 97,000 TCRs. A single record per CDR3 protein comes from TCRdb applying MiXCR to the RACE reads. The V and J calls reflect TCRdb's pipeline rather than the authors' work. The table shows a few hundred thousand distinct CDR3 sequences, with around 5% occurring only once. This clonotype originated in a woman between 18 and 29 years old with alopecia areata. Some clones in this sample may be carry-over from other donors' samples. The V gene is TRBV6-5, the J gene TRBJ2-2; the D gene is possibly TRBD2 (6 bases). This specimen was whole blood, taken in connection with sensitization to the hapten diphenylcyclopropenone (DPC). This CDR3 reads CASFPGRGFTGELFF. The CDR3 DNA follows: TGTGCCAGCTTCCCAGGGCGGGGATTCACCGGGGAGCTGTTTTTT.